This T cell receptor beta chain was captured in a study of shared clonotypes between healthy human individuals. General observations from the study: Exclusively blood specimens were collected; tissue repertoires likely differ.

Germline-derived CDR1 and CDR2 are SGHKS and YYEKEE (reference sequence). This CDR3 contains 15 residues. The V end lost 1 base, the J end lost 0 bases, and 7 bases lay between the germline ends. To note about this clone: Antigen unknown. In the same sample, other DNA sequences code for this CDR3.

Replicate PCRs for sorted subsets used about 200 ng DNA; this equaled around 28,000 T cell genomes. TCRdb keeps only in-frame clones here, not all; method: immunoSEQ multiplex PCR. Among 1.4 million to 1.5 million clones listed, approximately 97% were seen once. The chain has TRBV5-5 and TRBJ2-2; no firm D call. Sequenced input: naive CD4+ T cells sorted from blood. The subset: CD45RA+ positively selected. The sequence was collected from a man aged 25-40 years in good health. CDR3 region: CASSLREANTGELFF. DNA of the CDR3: TGTGCCAGCAGCTTGAGAGAAGCGAACACCGGGGAGCTGTTTTTT.